This T cell receptor beta chain comes out of a study of blood T cell repertoires in COVID-19. Trimming took 10 bases from V and 4 from J; bases not matched to a gene: 12. The CDR3 is 17 amino acids. Profiling relied on immunoSEQ multiplex PCR, and the TCRdb table lists in-frame clones only, not all of them. The sample holds roughly 250,000 clones; about 87% are singletons and the top ten take about 1.2%. This chain uses TRBV23-1 with TRBJ2-2; 13 bases line up with TRBD2. TRBV23-1 is an open reading frame, and its role is uncertain. This TCR was sampled from a woman between 40 and 50 years old with acute COVID-19. Specimen: PBMCs or T cells enriched from blood (not recorded which). This chain's CDR3 is CATRTSGRWSGTGELFF. CDR3 coding DNA: TGCGCCACCCGGACTAGCGGGAGATGGTCGGGCACCGGGGAGCTGTTTTTT.